The clone carrying this TCR beta chain appeared once. Its specificity is not known. Other DNA sequences in the same sample also yield this CDR3. This specimen comes from a study of T cell responses to AZD1222 COVID-19 vaccine. In the study overall: Second-dose recipients at about 4 or about 12 weeks were treated as one pooled group. Overall study results and limits: Without day 14 samples, only post-peak T cell repertoires were studied. Distributed over spike, vaccine-associated CD4 TCRs predominated at 160-218 and 743-854. Possibly, clonal diversity was underestimated; donors were largely white British and included more females.

TCRdb's table, derived via immunoSEQ multiplex PCR, lists solely in-frame clones and lacks some. The sample includes approximately 70,000 clones, 82% of them seen just once. Germline CDR1 is LGHDT and CDR2 is YNNKEL (reference sequence). V shed 4 bases and J 4 bases; nucleotides not matched to a gene: 4. The CDR3 length is 13 residues. The source was peripheral blood, collected on day 0 of AZD1222 vaccination. The chain joins TRBV3-1 (or the pseudogene TRBV3-2) to TRBJ2-7; 7 nucleotides agree with TRBD1. This clonotype was sampled from an adult in good health. The CDR3 loop is CASSPRTGYEQYF. CDR3 in DNA: TGTGCCAGCAGCCCCCGGACAGGTTACGAGCAGTACTTC.